These 5 T cell receptor beta chains were all obtained from the same sample, sequenced in a study of blood T cells in healthy people across ages. Together with a sample-barcoded 5' primer, a J-beta primer mix was included in a second PCR lasting about 7 to 11 cycles. TCRdb redid the calling of the 5' RACE reads with MiXCR, one entry per CDR3 protein. The repertoire holds fewer than 800,000 distinct CDR3 sequences, with around a fifth as singletons. Sequences were obtained from blood. The receptors shown here come from a man aged 65-85 years in good health.

The chain is built from TRBV6-5 and TRBJ2-7; D is ambiguous. The germline V gene encodes CDR1 MNHEY and CDR2 SVGAGI. V was shortened by 3 bases and J by 1 base, with 10 bases between the two germline ends. The CDR3 has 14 residues. This CDR3 is CASSYYQVSYEQYF. The CDR3 bases are TGTGCCAGCAGTTATTATCAGGTGTCCTACGAGCAGTACTTC.

The chain employs TRBV25-1 and TRBJ2-1, with 10 bases that match TRBD2. Germline lookup yields CDR1 MGHDK and CDR2 SYGVNS. J lost 2 bases, V lost 7 bases, and 5 bases had no gene match. There are 15 residues in the CDR3. DNA of the CDR3: TGTGCCAGCACCGACCTAGCGGGGGCCTACAATGAGCAGTTCTTC. Its translation is CASTDLAGAYNEQFF. The full variable domain, with the rest looked up from reference TRBV25-1 and TRBJ2-1, is EADIYQTPRYLVIGTGKKITLECSQTMGHDKMYWYQQDPGMELHLIHYSYGVNSTEKGDLSSESTVSRIRTEHFPLTLESARPSHTSQYLCASTDLAGAYNEQFFGPGTRLTVL.

Comment on this clonotype: This may arise from a read error, as a much more abundant clone is one base away. The V and J genes are TRBV4-2 and TRBJ2-7; D perhaps matches TRBD2 (6 bases). CDR1 is LGHNA and CDR2 is YNFKEQ in the germline V gene. The CDR3 length is 13 residues. This chain's CDR3 is CAGSREAGWEQYF. The CDR3 DNA follows: TGTGCCGGCAGCCGAGAGGCGGGGTGGGAGCAGTACTTC.

This clonotype was detected a few times. This chain connects TRBV7-2 to TRBJ1-4, with TRBD1 matching over 9 bases. This CDR3 region has 16 residues. V was clipped by 4 bases and J by 3 bases; unmatched bases: 6. Per the germline V gene, CDR1 is SGHTA and CDR2 is FQGNSA. The CDR3 is CASSSGQGTANEKLFF. The CDR3 bases are TGTGCCAGCAGCTCGGGACAGGGAACGGCTAATGAAAAACTGTTTTTT.

The rearrangement links TRBV5-1 to TRBJ2-3; D is perhaps TRBD1 (7 bases). CDR1 is SGHRS and CDR2 is YFSETQ in the germline V gene. V gave up 2 bases and J gave up 4 bases, with 14 bases separating them. CDR3 length: 15 amino acids. CDR3 coding DNA: TGCGCCAGCAGCTTTACAGGGGAGGTCGCAGATACGCAGTATTTT. Translated, it gives CASSFTGEVADTQYF.